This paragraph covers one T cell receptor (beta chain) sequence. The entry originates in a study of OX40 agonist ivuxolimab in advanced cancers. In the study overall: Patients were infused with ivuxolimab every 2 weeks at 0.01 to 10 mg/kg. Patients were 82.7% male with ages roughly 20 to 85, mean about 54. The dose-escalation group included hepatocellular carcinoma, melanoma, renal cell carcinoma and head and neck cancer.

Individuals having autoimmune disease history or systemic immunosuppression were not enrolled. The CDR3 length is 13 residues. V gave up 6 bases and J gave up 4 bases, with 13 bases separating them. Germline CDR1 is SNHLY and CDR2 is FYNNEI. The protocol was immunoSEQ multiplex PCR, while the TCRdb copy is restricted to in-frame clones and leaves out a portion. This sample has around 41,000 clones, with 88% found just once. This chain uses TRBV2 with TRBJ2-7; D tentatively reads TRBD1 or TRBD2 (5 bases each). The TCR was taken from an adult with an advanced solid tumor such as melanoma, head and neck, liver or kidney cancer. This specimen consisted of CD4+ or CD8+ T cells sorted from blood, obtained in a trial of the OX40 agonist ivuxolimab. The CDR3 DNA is TGTGCCAGCAGGGGGACCACGGTATACGAGCAGTACTTC. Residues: CASRGTTVYEQYF.